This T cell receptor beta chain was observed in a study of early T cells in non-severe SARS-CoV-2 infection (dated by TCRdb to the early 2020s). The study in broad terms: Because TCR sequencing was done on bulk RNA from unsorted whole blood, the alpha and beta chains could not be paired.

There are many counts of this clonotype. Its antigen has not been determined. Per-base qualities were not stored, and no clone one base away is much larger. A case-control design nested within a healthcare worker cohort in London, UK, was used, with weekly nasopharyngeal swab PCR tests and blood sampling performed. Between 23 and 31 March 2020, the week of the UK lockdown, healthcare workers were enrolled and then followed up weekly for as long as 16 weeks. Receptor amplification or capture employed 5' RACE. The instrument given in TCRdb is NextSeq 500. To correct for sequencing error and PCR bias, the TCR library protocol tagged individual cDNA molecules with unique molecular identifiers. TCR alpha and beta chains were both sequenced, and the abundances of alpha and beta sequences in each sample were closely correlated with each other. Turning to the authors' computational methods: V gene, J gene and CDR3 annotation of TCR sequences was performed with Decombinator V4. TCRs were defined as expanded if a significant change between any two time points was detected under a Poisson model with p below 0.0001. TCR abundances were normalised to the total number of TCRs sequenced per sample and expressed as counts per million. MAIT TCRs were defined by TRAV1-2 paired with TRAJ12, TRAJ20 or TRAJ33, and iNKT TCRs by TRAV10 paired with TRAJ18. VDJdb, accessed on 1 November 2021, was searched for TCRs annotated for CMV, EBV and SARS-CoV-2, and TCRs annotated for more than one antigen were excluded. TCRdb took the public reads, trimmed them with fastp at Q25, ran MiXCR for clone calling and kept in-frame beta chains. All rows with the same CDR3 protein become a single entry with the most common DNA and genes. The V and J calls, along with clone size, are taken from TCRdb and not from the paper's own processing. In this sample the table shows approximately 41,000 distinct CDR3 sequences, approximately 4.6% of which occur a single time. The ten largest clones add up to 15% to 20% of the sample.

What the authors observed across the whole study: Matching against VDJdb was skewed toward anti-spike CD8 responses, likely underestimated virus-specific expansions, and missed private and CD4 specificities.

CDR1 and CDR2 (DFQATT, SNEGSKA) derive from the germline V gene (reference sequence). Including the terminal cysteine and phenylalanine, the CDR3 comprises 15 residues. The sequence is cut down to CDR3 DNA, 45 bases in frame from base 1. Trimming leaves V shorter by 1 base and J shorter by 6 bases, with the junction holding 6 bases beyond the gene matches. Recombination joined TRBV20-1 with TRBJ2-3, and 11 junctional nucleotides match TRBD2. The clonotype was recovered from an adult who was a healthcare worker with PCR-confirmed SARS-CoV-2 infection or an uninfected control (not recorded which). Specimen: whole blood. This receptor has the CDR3 CSARVPSGGLDTQYF. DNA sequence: TGCAGTGCTAGAGTTCCTAGCGGGGGGTTGGATACGCAGTATTTT.